A single sample is the source of the 31 T cell receptor beta chains below, sequenced in a study of T cells in Graves' hyperthyroidism and ophthalmopathy. Using RNA transcripts as the source, TCR beta CDR3 regions were amplified. Primed by the HTBI set, a first-round RT-PCR was run on the TCR CDR3. TCRdb redid the calling of the multiplex PCR reads with MiXCR, one entry per CDR3 protein. The table includes 550,000 to 800,000 distinct CDR3 sequences, approximately 15% detected once. The sequencing sample was made of blood. These TCRs come from a man in his forties or fifties with Graves' hyperthyroidism.

This clonotype was observed many times. The chain has TRBV7-2 and TRBJ2-1; D call uncertain. The CDR3 extends over 12 amino acids. CDR1 is SGHTA and CDR2 is FQGNSA in the germline V gene. V was trimmed by 5 bases and J by 9 bases, leaving 11 bases between them. In DNA form, the CDR3 reads TGTGCCAGCAGCGATTTTTTTGGTGAGCAGTTCTTC. It yields the protein CASSDFFGEQFF.

Many counts were recorded for this clonotype. The V gene is TRBV29-1, the J gene TRBJ1-1; 12 nucleotides agree with TRBD1. Germline V gives CDR1 SQVTM, CDR2 ANQGSEA. CDR3 length: 15 residues. Trimming removed 2 bases from V and 6 bases from J; junction bases left unmatched: 7. The CDR3 nucleotides read TGCAGCGTTGAACCGGGACAGGGGGCTGGGGCTGAAGCTTTCTTT. Protein: CSVEPGQGAGAEAFF.

This clonotype was counted a few times. Here the CDR3 reads CSALKGSNQPQHF. CDR3 nucleotide sequence: TGCAGTGCTCTAAAGGGTAGCAATCAGCCCCAGCATTTT. The chain joins TRBV20-1 to TRBJ1-5, with D unclear. The CDR3 runs to 13 residues. CDR1 is DFQATT, CDR2 SNEGSKA, per germline (reference sequence). V was shortened by 5 bases and J by 0 bases, with 8 bases between the two germline ends.

The chain employs TRBV19 and TRBJ1-1; 7 positions match TRBD1. The J segment lost 0 bases and the V segment lost 5 bases, leaving 6 bases of the junction unmatched. In germline, CDR1 is LNHDA, CDR2 SQIVND (reference sequence). The CDR3 runs to 15 residues. CDR3 sequence (DNA): TGTGCCAGTAGTGCGCTGACAGGGTTGAACACTGAAGCTTTCTTT. It translates to CASSALTGLNTEAFF.

In this sample, this clonotype turned up a few times. V usage is TRBV7-3 and J usage is TRBJ2-1; D might be TRBD2 (5 bases). Trimming pared 2 bases from V and 8 bases from J, leaving 19 bases between. CDR3 length: 16 residues. Germline V gene sequence: CDR1 SGHTA, CDR2 FQGTGA. The CDR3 region has the DNA TGTGCCAGCAGCTTATTAGGGAGACACAACTTCGATGAGCAGTTCTTC. It yields the protein CASSLLGRHNFDEQFF.

V and J are TRBV5-1 and TRBJ2-1, with TRBD1 as a possible D gene (5 bases). The V gene lost 4 bases and the J gene lost 9 bases, with 17 bases spanning the gap. The length of the CDR3 is 14 residues. Germline V gene sequence: CDR1 SGHRS, CDR2 YFSETQ. The CDR3 bases are TGCGCCAGCAGCCCTGGGGCCCCGCAGGGTGAGCAGTTCTTC. Its protein is CASSPGAPQGEQFF.

This clonotype was seen ten or more times. The chain combines TRBV5-1 with TRBJ2-7, with D possibly being TRBD1 (6 bases). V lost 4 bases to trimming and J lost 6 bases, with 23 bases between them. The CDR3 has 16 residues. Per the germline V gene, CDR1 is SGHRS and CDR2 is YFSETQ. The CDR3, as DNA: TGCGCCAGCAGCAGCTCAGGGACAATCGGTGGAGGCGAGCAGTACTTC. Encoded protein: CASSSSGTIGGGEQYF.

This clonotype was counted at least ten times. This chain links TRBV28 with TRBJ1-4; 9 nucleotides line up with TRBD1. Losses at the gene ends were 8 bases for V and 8 bases for J; bases not matched to a gene: 12. The CDR3 runs to 15 residues. Germline V gives CDR1 MDHEN, CDR2 SYDVKM. The CDR3 sequence is CASLPAGQGSEKLFF. Here the CDR3 DNA reads TGTGCCAGCCTCCCAGCAGGACAGGGGTCGGAAAAACTGTTTTTT.

The CDR3: CSAAQGAGVEKLFF. CDR3 in DNA: TGCAGTGCCGCACAGGGGGCGGGTGTTGAAAAACTGTTTTTT. The chain couples TRBV20-1 to TRBJ1-4, with TRBD1 matching over 9 bases. The CDR3 has 14 residues. Per germline, CDR1 DFQATT and CDR2 SNEGSKA (reference sequence). V was clipped by 6 bases and J by 7 bases; unmatched bases: 9.

This clonotype was seen many times. The rearrangement links TRBV30 to TRBJ1-2; D is unresolved. The V gene lost 5 bases and the J gene lost 3 bases, with 13 bases spanning the gap. The CDR3 length is 13 residues. The germline V gene has CDR1 GTSNPN and CDR2 SVGIG (reference sequence). CDR3 residues: CAWARGSDYGYTF. The DNA of the CDR3 is TGTGCCTGGGCCCGAGGGAGCGACTATGGCTACACCTTC. Full variable domain (outside the CDR3, taken from reference TRBV30 and TRBJ1-2): SQTIHQWPATLVQPVGSPLSLECTVEGTSNPNLYWYRQAAGRGLQLLFYSVGIGQISSEVPQNLSASRPQDRQFILSSKKLLLSDSGFYLCAWARGSDYGYTFGSGTRLTVV.

This clonotype appeared a few times. The V and J genes are TRBV28 and TRBJ2-7; 9 bases line up with TRBD2. Losses at the gene ends were 10 bases for V and 4 bases for J; bases not matched to a gene: 11. The germline CDR1 and CDR2 sequences are MDHEN and SYDVKM. CDR3 length equals 14 residues. The CDR3 loop is CATQNPSGTYEQYF. Written as DNA, the CDR3 is TGTGCCACCCAGAACCCTAGCGGGACTTACGAGCAGTACTTC. Together with reference TRBV28 and TRBJ2-7, the CDR3 gives the full variable domain: DVKVTQSSRYLVKRTGEKVFLECVQDMDHENMFWYRQDPGLGLRLIYFSYDVKMKEKGDIPEGYSVSREKKERFSLILESASTNQTSMYLCATQNPSGTYEQYFGPGTRLTVT.

This sequence joins TRBV7-9 and TRBJ2-7, with TRBD2 identical over 10 bases. Trimming at V came to 5 bases and at J to 2 bases, leaving 6 bases not matched to a gene. From germline, CDR1 is SEHNR and CDR2 FQNEAQ (reference sequence). The CDR3 is 15 residues long. CDR3 protein: CASSGGLASAYEQYF. Here the CDR3 DNA reads TGTGCCAGCAGCGGGGGACTAGCGTCCGCCTACGAGCAGTACTTC.

This clonotype turned up a few times. The V and J genes are TRBV12-3 or TRBV12-4 and TRBJ1-1; no clear D gene. This CDR3 comprises 12 residues. The V end was cut by 1 base, the J end by 7 bases, with 7 bases between. CDR3 DNA: TGTGCCAGCAGTTTAGGAGTTGATGAAGCTTTCTTT. It is translated as CASSLGVDEAFF.

The chain uses TRBV5-5 and TRBJ2-7, with TRBD1 matching over 7 bases. Trimming took 0 bases from V and 3 from J; bases not matched to a gene: 3. The CDR3 contains 14 residues. Germline V lookup: CDR1 SGHKS, CDR2 YYEKEE (reference sequence). CDR3 region: CASSLEGAIYEQYF. For the CDR3, the DNA is TGTGCCAGCAGCTTGGAGGGGGCGATCTACGAGCAGTACTTC.

Only a few counts were recorded for this clonotype. The chain has TRBV7-2 and TRBJ2-1, with 12 bases lining up with TRBD2. Germline V CDR1 and CDR2: SGHTA, FQGNSA. Unmatched junction bases numbered 0, after V lost 0 bases and J lost 6 bases. The CDR3 consists of 15 residues. DNA of the CDR3: TGTGCCAGCAGCTTAGCGACTAGCGGGGGCAATGAGCAGTTCTTC. This codes for CASSLATSGGNEQFF.

This clonotype was counted only a few times. This rearrangement joins TRBV20-1 to TRBJ1-5, with D uncertain. Trimming pared 1 base from V and 8 bases from J, leaving 15 bases between. The CDR3 has 14 amino acids. CDR1 DFQATT and CDR2 SNEGSKA come from the germline V gene (reference sequence). For the CDR3, the DNA is TGCAGTGCTAGAGCTCAGAATCGGGTGGAGCCCCAGCATTTT. It specifies CSARAQNRVEPQHF.

This clonotype has a handful of counts. V and J are TRBV19 and TRBJ2-3, with TRBD2 matching over 8 bases. The V gene end was trimmed by 3 bases and the J gene end by 2 bases; junction bases not matched to a gene: 13. CDR3 length: 18 residues. CDR1 and CDR2 from the germline V gene are LNHDA and SQIVND (reference sequence). The DNA of the CDR3 is TGTGCCAGTAGTATGATCCGGGAGGGGATGTGGAACACAGATACGCAGTATTTT. Translating gives CASSMIREGMWNTDTQYF.

This clonotype was seen repeatedly, ten times or more. The chain combines TRBV2 with TRBJ2-3; TRBD2 aligns across 9 bases. V shed 5 bases, J shed 0 bases, and the junction held 12 bases outside the gene matches. CDR1 and CDR2 (germline): SNHLY, FYNNEI. CDR3 length: 18 amino acids. The CDR3 bases are TGTGCCAGCAGTCGGACTTGGGCTAGCGGGACGAGCACAGATACGCAGTATTTT. Its translation: CASSRTWASGTSTDTQYF.

J is TRBJ2-1 and V is TRBV4-1, with 7 bases aligning to TRBD2. Unmatched junction bases numbered 7, after V lost 7 bases and J lost 4 bases. The CDR3 extends over 14 amino acids. Germline V CDR1 and CDR2: MGHRA, YSYEKL. The CDR3 nucleotides read TGCGCCAGCAAGCATTTGGGGGGGTACAATGAGCAGTTCTTC. Amino acid sequence: CASKHLGGYNEQFF.

In this sample, this clonotype turned up many times. V and J are TRBV7-2 and TRBJ2-1; possibly TRBD1 for D (5 bases). The CDR3 length is 14 residues. V was cut by 3 bases and J by 5 bases, with 11 bases left in between. Looked up from germline, CDR1 is SGHTA and CDR2 is FQGNSA. The CDR3 here is CASSLEQVHNEQFF. The CDR3 DNA reads TGTGCCAGCAGCTTGGAACAGGTCCACAATGAGCAGTTCTTC. The full variable domain, with the rest looked up from reference TRBV7-2 and TRBJ2-1, is GAGVSQSPSNKVTEKGKDVELRCDPISGHTALYWYRQSLGQGLEFLIYFQGNSAPDKSGLPSDRFSAERTGGSVSTLTIQRTQQEDSAVYLCASSLEQVHNEQFFGPGTRLTVL.

This clonotype was seen many times. The CDR3 loop reads CASSLPESYEQYF. In nucleotides, the CDR3 is TGCGCCAGCAGCTTGCCAGAGAGCTACGAGCAGTACTTC. The chain uses TRBV5-1 and TRBJ2-7; the D is unclear. The CDR3 has 13 amino acids. Germline CDR1 is SGHRS and CDR2 is YFSETQ. The ends were cut back, 1 base at V and 3 bases at J, with 8 bases in the middle.

This clonotype appeared a single time. The chain carries TRBV20-1 and TRBJ1-4; a weak D match, TRBD1 (6 bases). The CDR3 has 16 amino acids. The V end lost 2 bases, the J end lost 4 bases, and 17 bases lay between the germline ends. Germline V gives CDR1 DFQATT, CDR2 SNEGSKA (reference sequence). The CDR3: CSARQIKGGLNEKLFF. DNA for the CDR3: TGCAGTGCTAGACAAATCAAAGGGGGACTTAATGAAAAACTGTTTTTT.

This clonotype was detected a few times. The V and J genes are TRBV4-1 and TRBJ2-3; 15 bases are a match to TRBD2. Germline CDR1 and CDR2: MGHRA and YSYEKL. After removal of 1 base from V and 2 bases from J, the junction contained 13 bases not matched to a gene. The CDR3 is 21 residues long. CDR3 protein: CASSQAPGLAGGHTITDTQYF. The CDR3 nucleotides read TGCGCCAGCAGCCAAGCTCCGGGACTAGCGGGAGGCCACACGATCACAGATACGCAGTATTTT.

This clonotype was seen many times. This chain connects TRBV2 to TRBJ2-7, with no clear D. The CDR3 is 11 amino acids. V lost 11 bases, J lost 2 bases, and 10 bases lay in between. Germline assignment: CDR1 SNHLY and CDR2 FYNNEI. This CDR3 is CALGETYEQYF. The DNA of the CDR3 is TGTGCCCTAGGCGAAACCTACGAGCAGTACTTC.

The chain's CDR3 is CASSLAPGENTEAFF. The CDR3 DNA reads TGCGCCAGCAGCTTGGCTCCGGGGGAGAACACTGAAGCTTTCTTT. V usage is TRBV5-1 and J usage is TRBJ1-1; the D gene is possibly TRBD1 (5 bases). Trimming stripped 0 bases from V and 1 base from J, with 10 bases between. Germline values: CDR1 SGHRS, CDR2 YFSETQ. The length of the CDR3 is 15 residues.

This chain uses TRBV5-1 with TRBJ2-7; 9 bases line up with TRBD2. This CDR3 comprises 15 residues. From germline, CDR1 is SGHRS and CDR2 YFSETQ. Trimming cost V 0 bases and J 6 bases; bases outside gene matches: 7. DNA for the CDR3: TGCGCCAGCAGCTTGGGAAGGCTAGCGGGAACCGAGCAGTACTTC. Translated: CASSLGRLAGTEQYF.

Note on this clonotype: Possible read error: a much larger clone is one base away. J is TRBJ2-7 and V is TRBV30; a possible D gene is TRBD2 (5 bases). CDR1 is GTSNPN and CDR2 is SVGIG in the germline V gene (reference sequence). V gave up 4 bases and J gave up 4 bases, with 14 bases separating them. This CDR3 contains 13 residues. CDR3 coding DNA: TGTGCCTGGACTATGGGGAGTCTTTACGAGCAGTACTTC. It specifies CAWTMGSLYEQYF.

This clonotype was seen at least ten times. The rearrangement uses TRBV7-2 and TRBJ2-5; a weak D match, TRBD1 (8 bases). Germline CDR1 is SGHTA and CDR2 is FQGNSA. The V end lost 7 bases, the J end lost 5 bases, and 17 bases lay between the germline ends. This CDR3 comprises 14 residues. The CDR3: CASNRGGSTETQYF. DNA of the CDR3: TGTGCCAGCAACAGGGGGGGGAGTACCGAGACCCAGTACTTC.

This clonotype was recorded at least ten times. CDR3 in amino acids: CASTVGGSGANEKLFF. CDR3 DNA: TGTGCCAGCACCGTAGGAGGGTCAGGGGCTAATGAAAAACTGTTTTTT. The chain joins TRBV28 to TRBJ1-4, with D tentatively TRBD1 (6 bases). The CDR3 is 16 residues long. The germline V gene has CDR1 MDHEN and CDR2 SYDVKM. V lost 7 bases and J 3 bases, leaving 18 bases between the germline ends.

The chain has TRBV5-1 and TRBJ2-7; no clear D gene. Germline V lookup: CDR1 SGHRS, CDR2 YFSETQ. V was pared by 0 bases and J by 1 base, with 8 bases between. The CDR3 loop spans 14 amino acids. The CDR3: CASSLDYESYEQYF. The DNA for the CDR3 is TGCGCCAGCAGCTTGGACTATGAATCCTACGAGCAGTACTTC.

This clonotype has ten or more counts. This chain links TRBV7-8 with TRBJ1-1; TRBD1 aligns across 7 bases. V gave up 5 bases and J gave up 7 bases; unmatched junction bases: 7. CDR1 is SGHVS and CDR2 is FQNEAQ in the germline V gene. This CDR3 is 13 amino acids long. The CDR3 loop is CASSEGQAREAFF. In DNA, the CDR3 is TGTGCCAGCAGCGAAGGACAGGCGCGTGAAGCTTTCTTT.